The clone carrying this T cell receptor beta chain was seen repeatedly, ten times or more. As yet, its antigen is unknown. MiXCR was run by TCRdb on the 5' RACE reads, yielding one entry per CDR3 protein. The top ten hold about a third of the sample, which has 15,000 to 20,000 distinct CDR3 sequences, roughly 8.2% seen once. This entry is derived from a study of CD8 T cells in ankylosing spondylitis. General study findings and limits: A TCR beta motif of 7 to 9 highly homologous variants seemed to mark ankylosing spondylitis blood. In synovial fluid and blood from reactive arthritis, some motif variants were previously reported.

The V gene end was trimmed by 7 bases and the J gene end by 6 bases; junction bases not matched to a gene: 11. The CDR3 spans 14 residues. CDR1 MNHEY and CDR2 SVGAGI come from the germline V gene. The rearrangement joins TRBV6-5 to TRBJ2-7; 8 bases are a match to TRBD1. Sequenced: blood. This receptor was obtained from a male donor with ankylosing spondylitis or in good health (not recorded which). CDR3 region: CASTGDRRLPEQYF. The CDR3, as DNA: TGTGCCAGCACCGGGGACAGGAGGTTACCCGAGCAGTACTTC.